Listed below are T cell receptor beta chains from one sample, sequenced in a study of T cells in Graves' hyperthyroidism and ophthalmopathy. TCRdb independently ran MiXCR on the multiplex PCR reads; one entry per CDR3 protein. In the table there are about 250,000 distinct CDR3 sequences, around 15% of which are singletons. The sequencing input was blood. These receptors all stem from a woman aged 45-59 years with Graves' hyperthyroidism that later progressed to Graves' ophthalmopathy. CDR3s include the opening cysteine and the closing phenylalanine or tryptophan.

v_call	j_call	cdr3_aa
TRBV5-1	TRBJ1-5	CASSLAGAQNQPQHF
TRBV6-5	TRBJ1-4	CASSYSWLGGRASRDEKLFF
TRBV30	TRBJ2-7	CAWIDRTRGYEQYF
TRBV7-2	TRBJ2-7	CASSLKTPGRADEQYF
TRBV13	TRBJ2-3	CASSGNREGSDTQYF
TRBV28	TRBJ1-2	CASSPSRGRHYGYTF
TRBV27	TRBJ2-7	CASTIPGGERESMDEQYF
TRBV5-5	TRBJ1-1	CASYRDRANTEAFF
TRBV25-1	TRBJ1-3	CASSETGGARGNTIYF
TRBV6-4	TRBJ2-1	CASSATGGVNEQFF
TRBV6-5	TRBJ1-5	CASSYGDGQPQHF
TRBV7-9	TRBJ2-7	CASSLVLDGPTYEQYF
TRBV29-1	TRBJ1-1	CSVEASTGLNTEAFF
TRBV20-1	TRBJ2-3	CSANPLAGEKTDTQYF
TRBV12-3/TRBV12-4	TRBJ2-1	CASSLLAGVGNEQFF
TRBV3-1	TRBJ2-3	CASSRGQAGGQGDTQYF
TRBV20-1	TRBJ1-2	CSARDRDLQGDGYTF
TRBV9	TRBJ2-1	CASSEGTSGRLSEQFF
TRBV20-1	TRBJ2-7	CSARALISYEQYF
TRBV15	TRBJ2-6	CATSRDFDSGANVLTF
TRBV7-7	TRBJ2-1	CASSFDTNNEQFF
TRBV11-2	TRBJ2-7	CASSGRGQTISYEQYF
TRBV5-6	TRBJ2-1	CASSAGLAGVYNEQFF
TRBV19	TRBJ2-1	CASSSGLAGENEQFF
TRBV20-1	TRBJ2-2	CSARVMGTGELFF
TRBV19	TRBJ2-1	CASDPSSGEKFF
TRBV6-1	TRBJ2-3	CASRQAGTGRSDTQYF